This TCR beta chain was sequenced for a study of blood T cell repertoires in COVID-19. Overall study context: COVID-19 samples collected from the United States, Italy and Spain covered acute and convalescent phases. PBMCs, B-cell-depleted T cells, or T cells provided the cDNA or gDNA that made up the material.

Authors' analysis steps: Estimated nucleated cell counts came from reference gene primer amplification. Libraries were prepared by immunoSEQ multiplex PCR; TCRdb keeps only in-frame clonotypes and omits some of them. V, J and clone size are taken as reported in that table, and D and trimming were inferred from the DNA itself. The sample has some 240,000 clones, more than 70% seen once. V was pared by 0 bases and J by 8 bases, with 10 bases between. Germline CDR1 is SGHAT and CDR2 is FQNNGV. CDR3 length: 13 residues. Sequencing used peripheral blood. The chain recombines TRBV11-2 with TRBJ1-2; the D is unclear. The TCR originated in a human donor in a cohort sampled during active COVID-19. The CDR3, as DNA: TGTGCCAGCAGCTTAGATCAGAGGCGGGGCTACACCTTC. It yields the protein CASSLDQRRGYTF.